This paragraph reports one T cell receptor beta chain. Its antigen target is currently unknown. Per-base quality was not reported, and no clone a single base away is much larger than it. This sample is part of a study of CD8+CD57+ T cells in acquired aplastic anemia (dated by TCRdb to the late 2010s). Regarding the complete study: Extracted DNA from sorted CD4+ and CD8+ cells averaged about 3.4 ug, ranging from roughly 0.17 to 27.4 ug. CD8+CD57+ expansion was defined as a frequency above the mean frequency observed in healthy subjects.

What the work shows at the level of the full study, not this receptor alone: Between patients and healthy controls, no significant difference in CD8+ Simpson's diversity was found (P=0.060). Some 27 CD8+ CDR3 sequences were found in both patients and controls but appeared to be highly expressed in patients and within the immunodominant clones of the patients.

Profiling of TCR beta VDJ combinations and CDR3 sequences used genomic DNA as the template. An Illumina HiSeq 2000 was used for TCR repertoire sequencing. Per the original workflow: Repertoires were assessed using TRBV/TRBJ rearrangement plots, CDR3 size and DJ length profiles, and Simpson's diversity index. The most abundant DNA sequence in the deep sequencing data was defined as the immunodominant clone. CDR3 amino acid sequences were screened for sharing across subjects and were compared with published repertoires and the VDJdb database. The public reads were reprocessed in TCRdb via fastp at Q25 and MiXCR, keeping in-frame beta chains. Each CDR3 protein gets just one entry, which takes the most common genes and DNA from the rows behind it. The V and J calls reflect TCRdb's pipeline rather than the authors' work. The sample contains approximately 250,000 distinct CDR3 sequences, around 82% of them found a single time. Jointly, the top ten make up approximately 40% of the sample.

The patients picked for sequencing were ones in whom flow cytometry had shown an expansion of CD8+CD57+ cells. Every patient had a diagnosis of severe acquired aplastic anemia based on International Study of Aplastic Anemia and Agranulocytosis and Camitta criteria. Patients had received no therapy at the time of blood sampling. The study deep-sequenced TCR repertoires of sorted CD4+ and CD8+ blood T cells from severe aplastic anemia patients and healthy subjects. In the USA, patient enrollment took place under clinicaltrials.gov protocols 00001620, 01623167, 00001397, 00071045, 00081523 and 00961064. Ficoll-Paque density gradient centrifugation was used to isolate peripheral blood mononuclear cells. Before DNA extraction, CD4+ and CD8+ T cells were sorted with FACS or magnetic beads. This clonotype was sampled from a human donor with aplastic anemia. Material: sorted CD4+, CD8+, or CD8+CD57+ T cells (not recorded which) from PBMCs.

The CDR3 protein: CASSIPTTGGSTEAFF. The DNA is TGTGCCAGTAGTATACCCACGACAGGGGGTTCTACTGAAGCTTTCTTT. The V and J genes are TRBV19 and TRBJ1-1; TRBD1 lines up with 9 middle nucleotides. V has 2 bases trimmed and J has 5 bases trimmed; junction bases matching no gene number 9. The CDR3 covers 16 residues, taking in both the cysteine and the phenylalanine. CDR3 DNA is the only sequence kept; it has 48 bases, read in frame from the first base. CDR1 is given as LNHDA and CDR2 as SQIVND, both from the germline V gene (reference sequence).